This T cell receptor beta chain comes out of a study of control samples from healthy donors and cancer patients. Sequencing was performed with immunoSEQ multiplex PCR; in TCRdb, only in-frame clones are kept and a portion is missing. The sample consists of fewer than 200,000 clones, just under 95% of them appearing once. Losses at the gene ends were 3 bases for V and 6 bases for J; bases not matched to a gene: 9. Germline assignment: CDR1 GTSNPN and CDR2 SVGIG (reference sequence). CDR3 length equals 15 residues. The sequence came from a man younger than 35 in good health. V is TRBV30 and J is TRBJ2-3; TRBD2 matches at 10 bases. Sequences were obtained from blood. The CDR3 nucleotides are TGTGCCTGGAGCGGTAGCGGGGGGCGGTCGGATACGCAGTATTTT. Protein: CAWSGSGGRSDTQYF. Supplemented by reference TRBV30 and TRBJ2-3, the full variable domain reads SQTIHQWPATLVQPVGSPLSLECTVEGTSNPNLYWYRQAAGRGLQLLFYSVGIGQISSEVPQNLSASRPQDRQFILSSKKLLLSDSGFYLCAWSGSGGRSDTQYFGPGTRLTVL.